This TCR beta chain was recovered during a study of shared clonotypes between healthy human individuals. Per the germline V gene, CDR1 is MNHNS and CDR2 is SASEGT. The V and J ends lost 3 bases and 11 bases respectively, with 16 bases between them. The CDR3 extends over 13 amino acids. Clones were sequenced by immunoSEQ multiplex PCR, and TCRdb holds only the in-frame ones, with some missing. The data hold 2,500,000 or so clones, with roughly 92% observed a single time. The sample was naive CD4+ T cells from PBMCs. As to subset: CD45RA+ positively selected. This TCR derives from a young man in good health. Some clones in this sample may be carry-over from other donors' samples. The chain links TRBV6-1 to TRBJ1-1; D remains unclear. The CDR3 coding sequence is TGTGCCAGCAGTGAGCCCCGGAGGCACCCGGCTTTCTTT. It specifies CASSEPRRHPAFF.